Following are 26 T cell receptor beta chains from one sample sequenced in a study of blood T cells in healthy people across ages. Together with a sample-barcoded 5' primer, a J-beta primer mix was included in a second PCR lasting roughly 6 to 12 cycles. Using its own MiXCR run on the 5' RACE reads, TCRdb lists one record per CDR3 protein. Altogether some 1.5 million distinct CDR3 sequences are present, roughly 30% being singletons, with the ten largest covering around 7.7%. The sample was blood. The receptors originated from a woman aged 25 to 39 in good health.

This clonotype was seen once. The chain carries TRBV12-3 or TRBV12-4 and TRBJ1-6; 8 positions agree with TRBD1. This CDR3 has 16 residues. V gave up 5 bases and J gave up 9 bases; unmatched junction bases: 12. The CDR3 loop is CASSLQLGQGSSPLHF. Written as DNA, the CDR3 is TGTGCCAGCAGTCTACAGCTTGGACAGGGAAGTTCACCCCTCCACTTT.

The chain uses TRBV4-1 and TRBJ2-1; D is unclear. The V and J ends lost 1 base and 2 bases respectively, with 9 bases between them. Germline V gene sequence: CDR1 MGHRA, CDR2 YSYEKL. The CDR3 loop spans 15 amino acids. Here the CDR3 reads CASSQVPVTYNEQFF. The DNA of the CDR3 is TGCGCCAGCAGCCAAGTCCCAGTTACCTACAATGAGCAGTTCTTC.

This clonotype was found a few times. The DNA for the CDR3 is TGCAGTGCTAGAGCATCAGGTGGCCAAGCGACGATGGAGACCCAGTACTTC. It encodes CSARASGGQATMETQYF. This chain uses TRBV20-1 with TRBJ2-5; D is ambiguous. The germline V gene has CDR1 DFQATT and CDR2 SNEGSKA (reference sequence). CDR3 length: 17 residues. V was cut by 1 base and J by 5 bases, with 23 bases left in between.

This clonotype has at least ten counts. This chain joins TRBV20-1 and TRBJ2-7, with unresolved D. Germline lookup yields CDR1 DFQATT and CDR2 SNEGSKA (reference sequence). V lost 1 base, J lost 2 bases, and 9 bases lay in between. CDR3 length: 13 residues. CDR3 in amino acids: CSARGPTTYEQYF. Written as DNA, the CDR3 is TGCAGTGCTAGAGGGCCAACGACCTACGAGCAGTACTTC.

This clonotype appeared many times. The V gene is TRBV20-1, the J gene TRBJ2-4; TRBD2 matches 11 bases. J was trimmed by 0 bases and V by 6 bases; bases with no gene match: 4. There are 15 residues in the CDR3. CDR1 DFQATT and CDR2 SNEGSKA come from the germline V gene (reference sequence). The CDR3 sequence: CSALGLAGAKNIQYF. In nucleotides, the CDR3 is TGCAGTGCCTTAGGACTAGCGGGAGCCAAAAACATTCAGTACTTC.

The chain is built from TRBV6-2 or TRBV6-3 and TRBJ2-3, with TRBD2 matching over 8 bases. Germline CDR1 is MNHEY and CDR2 is SVGEGT. The J segment lost 4 bases and the V segment lost 8 bases, leaving 8 bases of the junction unmatched. There are 14 residues in the CDR3. CDR3 in amino acids: CASSIGGGSDTQYF. The CDR3, as DNA: TGTGCCAGCTCTATAGGCGGGGGGTCAGATACGCAGTATTTT.

The table lists this clonotype with many counts. The J gene is TRBJ2-7, the V gene TRBV12-3 or TRBV12-4; TRBD1 aligns across 9 bases. This CDR3 spans 16 amino acids. The ends lost 8 bases at V and 0 bases at J; junction bases unmatched: 11. The CDR3 spells CASSPGGQGSSYEQYF. The CDR3 region has the DNA TGTGCCAGCTCTCCCGGGGGACAGGGAAGCTCCTACGAGCAGTACTTC.

V gene TRBV12-3 or TRBV12-4 combines with J gene TRBJ2-3; tentative D call: TRBD2 (5 bases). The CDR3 is 17 amino acids. Trimming took 3 bases from V and 0 from J, leaving 16 bases between them. The CDR3 coding sequence is TGTGCCAGCAGTTTTATTGCGGGCCTGCCTAGCACAGATACGCAGTATTTT. Translated, it gives CASSFIAGLPSTDTQYF.

There are many counts of this clonotype. The V call is TRBV20-1, the J call TRBJ2-1; D perhaps matches TRBD2 (7 bases). The germline gives CDR1 DFQATT, CDR2 SNEGSKA (reference sequence). The length of the CDR3 is 13 residues. Trimming shortened V by 6 bases and J by 4 bases, and 13 bases separated the two germline ends. This CDR3 reads CSAQGGIYNEQFF. DNA of the CDR3: TGCAGTGCACAGGGAGGGATATACAATGAGCAGTTCTTC.

This clonotype was seen repeatedly, ten times or more. The chain employs TRBV10-3 and TRBJ2-7; weak D call: TRBD2 (5 bases). Per germline, CDR1 ENHRY and CDR2 SYGVKD. Trimming cost V 10 bases and J 0 bases, with 13 bases left between them. This CDR3 comprises 13 residues. Here the CDR3 reads CATTRESSYEQYF. The CDR3 DNA is TGTGCCACTACTAGAGAGAGCTCCTACGAGCAGTACTTC.

Many counts were recorded for this clonotype. J is TRBJ2-3 and V is TRBV7-2; 15 bases fit TRBD2. With V trimmed by 0 bases and J by 6 bases, 1 base remained unmatched. Per the germline V gene, CDR1 is SGHTA and CDR2 is FQGNSA. The CDR3 consists of 16 residues. Here the CDR3 reads CASSLAGLAGGDTQYF. The CDR3 DNA reads TGTGCCAGCAGCTTAGCTGGACTAGCGGGGGGGGATACGCAGTATTTT.

The V and J genes are TRBV5-1 and TRBJ1-1; D is possibly TRBD1 (5 bases). Trimming took off 4 bases at V and 2 bases at J, with 12 bases between the two ends. The CDR3 runs to 14 residues. Germline V CDR1 and CDR2: SGHRS, YFSETQ. The CDR3 loop is CASSVGDVNTEAFF. DNA for the CDR3: TGCGCCAGCAGCGTAGGGGACGTAAACACTGAAGCTTTCTTT. Variable domain in full (rest from reference TRBV5-1 and TRBJ1-1): KAGVTQTPRYLIKTRGQQVTLSCSPISGHRSVSWYQQTPGQGLQFLFEYFSETQRNKGNFPGRFSGRQFSNSRSEMNVSTLELGDSALYLCASSVGDVNTEAFFGQGTRLTVV.

At least ten counts were recorded for this clonotype. This chain joins TRBV12-3 or TRBV12-4 and TRBJ2-1; no definite D call. This CDR3 contains 16 residues. V was cut by 1 base and J by 10 bases, with 20 bases left in between. In DNA form, the CDR3 reads TGTGCCAGCAGTTTAGGGACCACATCCCTCAAGTGGGAGCAGTTCTTC. Protein product: CASSLGTTSLKWEQFF.

Comments on this clonotype: Given the absence of the conserved phenylalanine or tryptophan at the CDR3 end, a read error is likely. The chain has TRBV20-1 and TRBJ2-3; 11 positions match TRBD2. V lost 4 bases, J lost 4 bases, and 7 bases stayed unmatched. This CDR3 comprises 15 residues. Germline CDR1 DFQATT, CDR2 SNEGSKA (reference sequence). DNA of the CDR3: TGCAGTGCTATAATCTCGGGACTAGCGGCAGATACGCAGTATTGT. It codes for CSAIISGLAADTQYC.

This clonotype occurred many times. The chain recombines TRBV28 with TRBJ2-7, with 7 bases lining up with TRBD2. The CDR3 consists of 13 residues. Germline trimming cut 5 bases from V and 6 bases from J; bases unmatched to any gene: 7. Germline V lookup: CDR1 MDHEN, CDR2 SYDVKM. DNA for the CDR3: TGTGCCAGCAGTGAGGGACTAAAGCGCGAGCAGTACTTC. Protein product: CASSEGLKREQYF.

The chain recombines TRBV2 with TRBJ2-7, with a possible D match to TRBD1 (7 bases). The germline gives CDR1 SNHLY, CDR2 FYNNEI. The CDR3 sequence is 14 residues long. Trimming took 11 bases from V and 7 from J, leaving 24 bases between them. CDR3 sequence (DNA): TGTGCCGGCCGCGGCGGGACAGACCTCAATGAGCAGTACTTC. Residues: CAGRGGTDLNEQYF.

The V call is TRBV3-1, the J call TRBJ2-1; no firm D call. Per the germline V gene, CDR1 is LGHDT and CDR2 is YNNKEL (reference sequence). Trimming stripped 4 bases from V and 0 bases from J, with 16 bases between. This CDR3 spans 17 amino acids. CDR3 amino acids: CASSPPRRRSSYNEQFF. The CDR3 DNA is TGTGCCAGCAGCCCTCCGAGACGTCGAAGCTCCTACAATGAGCAGTTCTTC.

This clonotype was seen just once. The CDR3 does not close with the conserved phenylalanine or tryptophan, likely indicating a read error. J is TRBJ1-4 and V is TRBV10-3, with 7 positions matching TRBD1. Per the germline V gene, CDR1 is ENHRY and CDR2 is SYGVKD. The CDR3 has 13 residues. With 6 bases clipped from V and 6 bases from J, the junction kept 4 bases outside the gene matches. The CDR3 sequence: CAIRLGTDEKLFL. The DNA for the CDR3 is TGTGCCATCAGGCTTGGGACAGATGAAAAACTGTTTTTG.

CDR3 nucleotides: TGTGCCAGCAGCCGGCAAACCCTTGAGCAGTTCTTC. It codes for CASSRQTLEQFF. The chain employs TRBV14 and TRBJ2-1; D gene uncertain. CDR1 is SGHDN, CDR2 FVKESK, per germline. The V end was cut by 4 bases, the J end by 9 bases, with 10 bases between. This CDR3 spans 12 amino acids. Together with reference TRBV14 and TRBJ2-1, the CDR3 gives the full variable domain: EAGVTQFPSHSVIEKGQTVTLRCDPISGHDNLYWYRRVMGKEIKFLLHFVKESKQDESGMPNNRFLAERTGGTYSTLKVQPAELEDSGVYFCASSRQTLEQFFGPGTRLTVL.

This clonotype was observed a few times. This chain connects TRBV15 to TRBJ2-3; the match to TRBD2 covers 14 bases. CDR1 LNHNV and CDR2 YYDKDF come from the germline V gene (reference sequence). This CDR3 is built from 16 residues. V trimming: 2 bases; J trimming: 4 bases; junction bases outside the gene matches: 2. CDR3 sequence: CATSRRTSGRSDTQYF. The CDR3 DNA reads TGTGCCACCAGCAGACGGACTAGCGGGAGGTCAGATACGCAGTATTTT.

There are a few counts of this clonotype. The genes are TRBV6-4 and TRBJ1-5; D unresolved. V dropped 3 bases and J dropped 8 bases, with 8 bases sitting between them. This CDR3 is 12 amino acids long. CDR1 is MRHNA, CDR2 SNTAGT, per germline. Here the CDR3 DNA reads TGTGCCAGCAGTGAGAGTCGGGAGCCCCAGCATTTT. Protein: CASSESREPQHF.

The chain has TRBV29-1 and TRBJ2-1; perhaps D is TRBD1 or TRBD2 (5 bases each). Germline loops: CDR1 SQVTM, CDR2 ANQGSEA. The ends were cut back, 7 bases at V and 7 bases at J, with 20 bases in the middle. This CDR3 is 14 amino acids long. CDR3 DNA: TGCAGCGCCGCGATCGGGACCCAGGGAAATGAGCAGTTCTTC. Translating gives CSAAIGTQGNEQFF.

Only a few counts were recorded for this clonotype. V and J are TRBV7-3 and TRBJ2-3; D is ambiguous. The germline V and J ends were trimmed by 5 bases and 2 bases, with 14 bases remaining between them. The length of the CDR3 is 15 residues. Germline V gene lookup returns CDR1 SGHTA and CDR2 FQGTGA. CDR3 sequence (DNA): TGTGCCAGCAGCCTCGGGCTAGTTGCCACAGATACGCAGTATTTT. Protein product: CASSLGLVATDTQYF.

This clonotype was counted once. This chain uses TRBV9 with TRBJ1-3, with D unclear. The CDR3 runs 14 residues. Germline V gene data show CDR1 as SGDLS and CDR2 as YYNGEE. Between the trimmed V and J ends, which lost 3 bases and 5 bases, there was a span of 12 bases. This chain's CDR3 is CASSARGRRNTIYF. The CDR3 DNA reads as TGTGCCAGCAGCGCCCGAGGTCGTCGAAACACCATATATTTT.

This clonotype occurred a few times. The V call is TRBV20-1, the J call TRBJ1-2; D is possibly TRBD1 (6 bases). The V end lost 3 bases, the J end lost 2 bases, and 16 bases lay between the germline ends. The CDR3 runs 15 residues. Germline-derived CDR1 and CDR2 are DFQATT and SNEGSKA (reference sequence). The CDR3 sequence is CSASLGPTGNYGYTF. As DNA, the CDR3 is TGCAGTGCTAGTTTGGGACCTACAGGGAACTATGGCTACACCTTC.

The chain couples TRBV7-9 to TRBJ2-2, with 8 nucleotides matching TRBD2. V lost 6 bases to trimming and J lost 0 bases; unmatched junction nucleotides: 9. CDR3 length equals 17 residues. Germline V gene lookup returns CDR1 SEHNR and CDR2 FQNEAQ (reference sequence). The CDR3 region has the DNA TGTGCCAGCAGTCGAACTAGCGGTCCCCCGAACACCGGGGAGCTGTTTTTT. It is translated as CASSRTSGPPNTGELFF.